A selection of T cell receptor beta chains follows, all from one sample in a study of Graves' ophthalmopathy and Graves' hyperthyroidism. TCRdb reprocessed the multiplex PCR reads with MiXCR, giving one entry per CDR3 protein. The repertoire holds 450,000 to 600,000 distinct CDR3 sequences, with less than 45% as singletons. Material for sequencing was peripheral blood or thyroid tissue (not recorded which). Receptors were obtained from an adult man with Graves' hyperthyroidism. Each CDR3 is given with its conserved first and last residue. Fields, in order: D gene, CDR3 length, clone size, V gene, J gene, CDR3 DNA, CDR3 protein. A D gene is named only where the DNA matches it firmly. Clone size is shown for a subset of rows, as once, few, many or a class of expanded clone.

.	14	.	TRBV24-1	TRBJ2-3	TGTGCCACCAGCGGCACCCCTAGCACAGATACGCAGTATTTT	CATSGTPSTDTQYF
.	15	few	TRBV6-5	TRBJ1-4	TGTGCCAGCAGAACCCAAGACTCAACTAATGAAAAACTGTTTTTT	CASRTQDSTNEKLFF
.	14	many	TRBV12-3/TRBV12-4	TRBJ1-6	TGTGCCAGCAGTTCAATGTCGGGCAATTCACCCCTCCACTTT	CASSSMSGNSPLHF
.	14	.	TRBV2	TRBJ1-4	TGTGCCAGCAGTCTACAGGGAGGGAGTGAAAAACTGTTTTTT	CASSLQGGSEKLFF
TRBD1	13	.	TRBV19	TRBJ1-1	TGTGCCAGTAGTACCGAAGACAGGGGGGAAGCTTTCTTT	CASSTEDRGEAFF
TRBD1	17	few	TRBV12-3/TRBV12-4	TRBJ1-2	TGTGCCAGCAGTTTTTGGGGTGGGACAGGGGATTTGGATGGCTACACCTTC	CASSFWGGTGDLDGYTF
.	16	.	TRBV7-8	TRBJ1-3	TGTGCCAGCAGCTTAGTCGGCGGAGCGCCTGGAGACACCATATATTTT	CASSLVGGAPGDTIYF
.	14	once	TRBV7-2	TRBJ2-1	TGTGCCAGCAGCCGCCCTCCCTACGGTAATGAGCAGTTCTTC	CASSRPPYGNEQFF
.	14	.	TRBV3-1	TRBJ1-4	TGTGCCAGCAGCCCCAATCAGGGGATGGAAAAACTGTTTTTT	CASSPNQGMEKLFF
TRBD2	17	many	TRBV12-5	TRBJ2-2	TGTGCTAGTGCCGCACTAGCGGGAGGGCCAAGGGTCGGGGAGCTGTTTTTT	CASAALAGGPRVGELFF
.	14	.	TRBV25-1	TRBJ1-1	TGTGCCAGCGTGTTGACTGGAGGGAACACTGAAGCTTTCTTT	CASVLTGGNTEAFF
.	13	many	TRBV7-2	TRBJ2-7	TGTGCCAGCAGCTTATTCGGATACTACGAGCAGTACTTC	CASSLFGYYEQYF
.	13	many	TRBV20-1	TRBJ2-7	TGCAGTGCCATTGGACCAGAAATCTACGAGCAGTACTTC	CSAIGPEIYEQYF
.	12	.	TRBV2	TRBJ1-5	TGTGCCAGCAGAGACACGAATCAGCCCCAGCATTTT	CASRDTNQPQHF
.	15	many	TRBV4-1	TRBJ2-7	TGCGCCAGCAGCCAAGCACCGGGCCGGGCCTACGAGCAGTACTTC	CASSQAPGRAYEQYF
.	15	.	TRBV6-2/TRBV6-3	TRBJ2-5	TGTGCCAGCAGTTACCGGAATAGCCACGCTGGGACCCAGTACTTC	CASSYRNSHAGTQYF
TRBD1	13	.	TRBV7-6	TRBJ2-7	TGTGCCAGCAGCTTGACAGGGACCGACGAGCAGTACTTC	CASSLTGTDEQYF
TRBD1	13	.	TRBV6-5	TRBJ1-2	TGTGCCGGCAGTTACGGGACAGGGGATGGCTACACCTTC	CAGSYGTGDGYTF
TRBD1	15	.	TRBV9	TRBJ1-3	TGTGCCAGCAGCGCAGAGGACAGGGGAGGAAACACCATATATTTT	CASSAEDRGGNTIYF
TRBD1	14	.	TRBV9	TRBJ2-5	TGTGCCAGCAGCCCAGGGACAGGGGGAGAGACCCAGTACTTC	CASSPGTGGETQYF
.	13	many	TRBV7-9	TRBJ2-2	TGTGCCAGCACCCCCCCCGGGGCCGGGGAGCTGTTTTTT	CASTPPGAGELFF
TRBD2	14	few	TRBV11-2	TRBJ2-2	TGTGCCAGCAGCCCCCGGGAGGGCACCGGGGAGCTGTTTTTT	CASSPREGTGELFF
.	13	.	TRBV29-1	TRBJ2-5	TGCAGCGCCAGGGACGGGCGGGCAGTCACTAGCTACTTC	CSARDGRAVTSYF
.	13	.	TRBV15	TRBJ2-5	TGTGCCACCAGCAGAGATTCGGGAGAGACCCAGTACTTC	CATSRDSGETQYF
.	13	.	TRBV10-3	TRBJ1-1	TGTGCCATCAGTGAGAGATGGGGCGGGGGGGCTTTCTTT	CAISERWGGGAFF
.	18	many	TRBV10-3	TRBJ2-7	TGTGCCATCAGTGACAAACAGGGATTGAAAGTTTTGTTCTACGAGCAGTACTTC	CAISDKQGLKVLFYEQYF
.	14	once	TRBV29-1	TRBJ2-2	TGCAGCGTTGAACAGGCGGGAAGCGCCGGGGAGCTGTTTTTT	CSVEQAGSAGELFF
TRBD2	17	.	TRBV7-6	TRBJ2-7	TGTGCCAGCAGCCAAACCGCTTTTACTAGCGGGAGGGGGGAGCAGTACTTC	CASSQTAFTSGRGEQYF
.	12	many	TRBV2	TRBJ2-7	TGTGCCGGAGGGGATCTCTCCTACGAGCAGTACTTC	CAGGDLSYEQYF
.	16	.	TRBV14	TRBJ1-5	TGTGCCAGCAGCCAAGCGGGGGTGCCAATACAGCAGCCCCAGCATTTT	CASSQAGVPIQQPQHF
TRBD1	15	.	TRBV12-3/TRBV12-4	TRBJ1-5	TGTGCCAGCGTGGCCCGACAGGGGGCCAATCAGCCCCAGCATTTT	CASVARQGANQPQHF
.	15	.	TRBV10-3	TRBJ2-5	TGTGCCATCAGTCCCTTGCTAGCAGGAGGCGAGACCCAGTACTTC	CAISPLLAGGETQYF
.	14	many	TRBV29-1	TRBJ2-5	TGCAGCGTTGGGGTTCCAGGCGGGCAAGAGACCCAGTACTTC	CSVGVPGGQETQYF
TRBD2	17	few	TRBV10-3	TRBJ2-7	TGTGCCATCAGTGAGTACCCACCGGGACTAGCGGGAGAGATACAGTACTTC	CAISEYPPGLAGEIQYF
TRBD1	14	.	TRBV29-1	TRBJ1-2	TGCAGCGTTGAAGATCGCGGGACAGACGATGGCTACACCTTC	CSVEDRGTDDGYTF